Sequencing of this T cell receptor (beta chain) was carried out in a study of blood T cell repertoires in COVID-19. About the research overall: The study drew acute and convalescent COVID-19 samples from the United States, Italy and Spain. The cDNA or gDNA used as material had been derived from T cells, B-cell-depleted T cells, or PBMCs.

In the authors' workflow: Amplification of reference gene primers provided the estimated nucleated cell counts. Using immunoSEQ multiplex PCR, the repertoire was profiled, and TCRdb retains in-frame clones only, with some absent. The V and J calls and clone size are taken from that table; D and trimming were inferred from the DNA. This table has about 230,000 clones, around four fifths appearing once. V lost 1 base and J lost 5, with 4 bases in between. CDR3 length: 12 residues. Germline assignment: CDR1 SGHNT and CDR2 YYREEE (reference sequence). The source is an elderly man with acute or convalescent COVID-19. The material sequenced was peripheral blood. The J gene is TRBJ2-1, the V gene TRBV5-4; D is unclear. CDR3: CASSLLNNEQFF. The CDR3 bases are TGTGCCAGCAGCTTGCTAAACAATGAGCAGTTCTTC.